This is a list of T cell receptor beta chains from one sample in a study of control samples from healthy donors and cancer patients. Sequenced by immunoSEQ multiplex PCR; TCRdb stores in-frame clones only, minus some. The profile covers 50,000 to 65,000 clones, with approximately 90% appearing a single time and about 1.2% taken by the ten largest. Sequencing input: PBMCs. The receptors were gathered from a woman aged 50 to 65 with colorectal cancer. The CDR3 runs from the conserved cysteine through the conserved F or W. The order of the fields is clone size, V gene, J gene, D gene, CDR3 protein, CDR3 DNA. A D gene is named only where the DNA matches it firmly. For some rows the clone size is stated as once, few or many, or as a class when expanded; others skip it.

clone_size: .
v_call: TRBV5-1
j_call: TRBJ1-1
d_call: TRBD1
cdr3_aa: CASSLSGGQGTEAFF
cdr3_nt: TGCGCCAGCAGCTTGTCGGGCGGACAGGGAACTGAAGCTTTCTTT

clone_size: .
v_call: TRBV2
j_call: TRBJ1-1
d_call: .
cdr3_aa: CASSGQLNTEAFF
cdr3_nt: TGTGCCAGCAGTGGACAGTTGAACACTGAAGCTTTCTTT

clone_size: once
v_call: TRBV7-8
j_call: TRBJ2-2
d_call: TRBD2
cdr3_aa: CASSARWFGGGLAGELFF
cdr3_nt: TGTGCCAGCAGCGCCCGGTGGTTTGGCGGGGGGTTAGCCGGGGAGCTGTTTTTT

clone_size: .
v_call: TRBV5-1
j_call: TRBJ1-4
d_call: .
cdr3_aa: CASSEGGANEKLFF
cdr3_nt: TGCGCCAGCAGCGAGGGAGGGGCTAATGAAAAACTGTTTTTT

clone_size: .
v_call: TRBV2
j_call: TRBJ2-3
d_call: TRBD1
cdr3_aa: CASSESGGRTDTQYF
cdr3_nt: TGTGCCAGCAGTGAATCAGGGGGCAGGACAGATACGCAGTATTTT

clone_size: .
v_call: TRBV5-6
j_call: TRBJ2-2
d_call: .
cdr3_aa: CASSSPGLAYTGELFF
cdr3_nt: TGTGCCAGCAGCTCCCCGGGTCTAGCCTACACCGGGGAGCTGTTTTTT

clone_size: .
v_call: TRBV27
j_call: TRBJ2-1
d_call: .
cdr3_aa: CASSLRGPHNEQFF
cdr3_nt: TGTGCCAGCAGTTTAAGGGGACCACACAATGAGCAGTTCTTC

clone_size: .
v_call: TRBV12-3/TRBV12-4
j_call: TRBJ2-2
d_call: .
cdr3_aa: CAIRTRGTGELFF
cdr3_nt: TGTGCCATCCGAACCAGGGGTACAGGGGAGCTGTTTTTT

clone_size: .
v_call: TRBV2
j_call: TRBJ1-4
d_call: .
cdr3_aa: CASSGRGGGTNEKLFF
cdr3_nt: TGTGCCAGCAGTGGCCGTGGGGGGGGGACCAATGAAAAACTGTTTTTT

clone_size: .
v_call: TRBV2
j_call: TRBJ1-2
d_call: .
cdr3_aa: CASSVSPSYGYTF
cdr3_nt: TGTGCCAGCAGTGTATCACCATCCTATGGCTACACCTTC

clone_size: .
v_call: TRBV2
j_call: TRBJ1-4
d_call: .
cdr3_aa: CASSARGALTNEKLFF
cdr3_nt: TGTGCCAGCAGTGCACGCGGGGCTCTTACTAATGAAAAACTGTTTTTT

clone_size: .
v_call: TRBV11-2
j_call: TRBJ2-7
d_call: .
cdr3_aa: CASSPPTGWGPIYEQYF
cdr3_nt: TGTGCCAGCAGCCCCCCGACAGGCTGGGGTCCCATATACGAGCAGTACTTC

clone_size: .
v_call: TRBV19
j_call: TRBJ1-2
d_call: .
cdr3_aa: CASRPDSSFYGYTF
cdr3_nt: TGTGCCAGTCGACCTGACAGCTCTTTCTATGGCTACACCTTC

clone_size: .
v_call: TRBV5-3
j_call: TRBJ2-1
d_call: TRBD1
cdr3_aa: CARSIGDSPPYNEQFF
cdr3_nt: TGTGCCAGAAGCATCGGGGACAGTCCACCCTACAATGAGCAGTTCTTC

clone_size: once
v_call: TRBV15
j_call: TRBJ2-2
d_call: TRBD2
cdr3_aa: CATTAEPGGTNTGELFF
cdr3_nt: TGTGCCACCACCGCCGAACCGGGAGGGACGAACACCGGGGAGCTGTTTTTT

clone_size: .
v_call: TRBV10-3
j_call: TRBJ2-5
d_call: .
cdr3_aa: CATRTEETQYF
cdr3_nt: TGTGCCACCCGGACGGAAGAGACCCAGTACTTC

clone_size: .
v_call: TRBV11-1
j_call: TRBJ2-1
d_call: TRBD2
cdr3_aa: CASSFSGSLGEQFF
cdr3_nt: TGTGCCAGCAGCTTTAGCGGGAGTTTAGGGGAGCAGTTCTTC

clone_size: .
v_call: TRBV7-3
j_call: TRBJ1-1
d_call: TRBD1
cdr3_aa: CASSSTGAREDEAFF
cdr3_nt: TGTGCCAGCAGCTCTACAGGGGCCCGTGAGGATGAAGCTTTCTTT

clone_size: once
v_call: TRBV5-4
j_call: TRBJ2-7
d_call: TRBD1
cdr3_aa: CASSLQQGARDEQYF
cdr3_nt: TGTGCCAGCAGCTTACAACAGGGGGCGCGTGACGAGCAGTACTTC

clone_size: .
v_call: TRBV2
j_call: TRBJ2-3
d_call: TRBD1
cdr3_aa: CASRNPPLGTVQYF
cdr3_nt: TGTGCCAGCAGAAACCCCCCGCTGGGGACAGTGCAGTATTTT